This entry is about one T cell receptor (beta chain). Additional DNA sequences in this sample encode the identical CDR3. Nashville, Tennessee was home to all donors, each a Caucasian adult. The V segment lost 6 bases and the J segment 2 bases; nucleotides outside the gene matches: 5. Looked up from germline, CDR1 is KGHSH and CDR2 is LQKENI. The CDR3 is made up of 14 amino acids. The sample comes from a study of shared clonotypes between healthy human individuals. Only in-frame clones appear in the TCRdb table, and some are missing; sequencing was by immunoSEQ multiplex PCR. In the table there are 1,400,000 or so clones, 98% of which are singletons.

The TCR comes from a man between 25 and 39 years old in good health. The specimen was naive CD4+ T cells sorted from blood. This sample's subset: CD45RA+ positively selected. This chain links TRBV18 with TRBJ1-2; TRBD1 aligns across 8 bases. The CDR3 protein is CASSPRTGNYGYTF. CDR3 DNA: TGTGCCAGCTCTCCTCGGACAGGGAACTATGGCTACACCTTC.